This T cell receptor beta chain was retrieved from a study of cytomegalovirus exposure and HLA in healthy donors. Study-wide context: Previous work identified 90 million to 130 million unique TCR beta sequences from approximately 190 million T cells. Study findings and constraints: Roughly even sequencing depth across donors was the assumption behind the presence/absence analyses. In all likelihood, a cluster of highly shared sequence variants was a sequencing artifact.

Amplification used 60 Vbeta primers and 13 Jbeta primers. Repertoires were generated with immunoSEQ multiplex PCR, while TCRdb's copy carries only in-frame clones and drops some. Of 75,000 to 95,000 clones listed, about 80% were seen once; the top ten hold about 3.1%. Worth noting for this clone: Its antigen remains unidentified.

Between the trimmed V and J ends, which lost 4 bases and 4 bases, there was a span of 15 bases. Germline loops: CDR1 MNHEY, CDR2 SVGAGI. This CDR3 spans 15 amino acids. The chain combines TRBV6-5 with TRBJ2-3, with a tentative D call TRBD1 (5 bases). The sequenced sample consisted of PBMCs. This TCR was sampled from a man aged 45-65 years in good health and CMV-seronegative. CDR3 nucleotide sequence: TGTGCCAGCAGTTCGGGTGGGCAGGGCCCAGATACGCAGTATTTT. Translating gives CASSSGGQGPDTQYF.